Listed below are T cell receptor beta chains from one sample, sequenced in a study of untreated major depressive disorder. The assay was immunoSEQ multiplex PCR, and TCRdb's table has in-frame clones only and misses some. The profile covers 20,000 or so clones, with approximately 87% appearing a single time and around 4.9% taken by the ten largest. Sequenced sample: CD4+ T cells from PBMCs. These receptor sequences come from a woman aged 25 to 39 in good health. Both conserved end residues are part of each CDR3. Each record gives: J gene, D gene, CDR3 length, clone size, V gene, CDR3 protein, CDR3 DNA. A D gene is named only where the DNA matches it firmly. Where a row states a size, it is once, few, many or the class of an expanded clone; other rows omit it.

TRBJ1-1 | . | 14 | . | TRBV6-5 | CASSYSRGGTEAFF | TGTGCCAGCAGTTACTCCAGGGGCGGCACTGAAGCTTTCTTT
TRBJ1-5 | TRBD1 | 14 | . | TRBV15 | CATSRGGGRQPQHF | TGTGCCACCAGCAGAGGAGGGGGCAGACAGCCCCAGCATTTT
TRBJ2-1 | . | 13 | . | TRBV29-1 | CSVEPQWGNEQFF | TGCAGCGTTGAACCGCAATGGGGCAATGAGCAGTTCTTC
TRBJ2-3 | TRBD1 | 13 | . | TRBV30 | CASGGGSTDTQYF | TGTGCCTCAGGGGGCGGGAGCACAGATACGCAGTATTTT
TRBJ2-3 | . | 12 | once | TRBV5-1 | CASSLARDTQYF | TGCGCCAGCAGCTTGGCCCGAGATACGCAGTATTTT
TRBJ2-1 | . | 14 | . | TRBV30 | CAWTQGSSYNEQFF | TGTGCCTGGACGCAGGGAAGCTCCTACAATGAGCAGTTCTTC
TRBJ1-6 | . | 17 | . | TRBV27 | CASSLYGSGSYNSPLHF | TGTGCCAGCAGTTTATACGGTTCCGGCTCCTATAATTCACCCCTCCACTTT
TRBJ2-5 | . | 14 | . | TRBV6-5 | CASSYLGRTETQYF | TGTGCCAGCAGTTACCTGGGACGGACAGAGACCCAGTACTTC
TRBJ1-6 | . | 13 | . | TRBV30 | CAWSPQGGSPLHF | TGTGCCTGGAGCCCACAGGGTGGGTCACCCCTCCACTTT
TRBJ2-7 | TRBD2 | 14 | . | TRBV9 | CASSVQGGRGEQYF | TGTGCCAGCAGCGTACAGGGAGGGCGAGGGGAGCAGTACTTC
TRBJ1-1 | TRBD1 | 16 | . | TRBV27 | CASSLYAGGLNTEAFF | TGTGCCAGCAGTTTATATGCAGGGGGATTGAACACTGAAGCTTTCTTT